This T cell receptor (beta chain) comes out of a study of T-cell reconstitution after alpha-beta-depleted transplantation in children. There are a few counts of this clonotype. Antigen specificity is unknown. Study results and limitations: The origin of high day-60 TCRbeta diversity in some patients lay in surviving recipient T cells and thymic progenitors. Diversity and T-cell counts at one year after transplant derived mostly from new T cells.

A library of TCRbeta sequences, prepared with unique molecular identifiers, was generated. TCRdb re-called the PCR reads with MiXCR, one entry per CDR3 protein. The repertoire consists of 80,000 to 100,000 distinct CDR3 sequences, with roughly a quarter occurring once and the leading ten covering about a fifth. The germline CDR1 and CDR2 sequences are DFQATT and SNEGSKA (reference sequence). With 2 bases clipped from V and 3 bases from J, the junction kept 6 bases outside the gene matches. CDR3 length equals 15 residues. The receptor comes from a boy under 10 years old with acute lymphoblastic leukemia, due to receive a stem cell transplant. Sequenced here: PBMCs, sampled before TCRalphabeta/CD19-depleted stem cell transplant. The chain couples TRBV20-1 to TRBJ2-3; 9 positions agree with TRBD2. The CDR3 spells CSARLPSGMTDTQYF. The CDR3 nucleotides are TGCAGTGCTAGATTGCCTAGCGGGATGACAGATACGCAGTATTTT.